These 31 T cell receptor beta chains came from one sample sequenced in a study of response to subunit inactivated influenza vaccine. TCRdb independently ran MiXCR on the RT-PCR reads; one entry per CDR3 protein. The sample gives over 800,000 distinct CDR3 sequences, around 20% of which show up once; about 9.4% is in the top ten. The input for sequencing was PBMCs from blood, taken more than 4 days after vaccination. These receptors came from a man aged 45-60 years who received an inactivated influenza vaccine.

The V gene is TRBV28, the J gene TRBJ1-2; TRBD1 matches 8 bases. J lost 7 bases, V lost 6 bases, and 10 bases had no gene match. CDR1 and CDR2 (germline): MDHEN, SYDVKM. This CDR3 has 14 amino acids. This CDR3 is CASRFSGQGTGYTF. DNA for the CDR3: TGTGCCAGCAGATTCTCAGGACAGGGAACTGGCTACACCTTC.

The rearrangement links TRBV7-3 to TRBJ2-1, with TRBD1 matching over 9 bases. The CDR3 length is 16 residues. Per the germline V gene, CDR1 is SGHTA and CDR2 is FQGTGA. V lost 5 bases to trimming and J lost 6 bases; unmatched junction nucleotides: 11. The CDR3 sequence: CASSTIPGQGFNEQFF. The CDR3 DNA follows: TGTGCCAGCAGCACAATACCGGGACAGGGTTTCAATGAGCAGTTCTTC.

The chain links TRBV7-2 to TRBJ1-4; possible D gene TRBD1, 5 bases. Looked up from germline, CDR1 is SGHTA and CDR2 is FQGNSA. The CDR3 loop spans 14 amino acids. V was pared by 6 bases and J by 9 bases, with 17 bases between. The CDR3 protein is CASSLGAPQKKLFF. CDR3 nucleotide sequence: TGTGCCAGCAGTCTAGGGGCCCCACAAAAAAAACTGTTTTTT.

This clonotype was seen a handful of times. The chain joins TRBV4-2 to TRBJ2-7; 10 bases agree with TRBD2. The V and J ends lost 5 bases and 2 bases, in that order; junction bases with no gene match: 9. Germline V gives CDR1 LGHNA, CDR2 YNFKEQ. The CDR3 runs 16 residues. The CDR3 loop reads CASSVAGGQQTYEQYF. CDR3 nucleotides: TGTGCCAGCAGCGTAGCGGGGGGACAGCAGACCTACGAGCAGTACTTC.

This chain links TRBV24-1 with TRBJ2-7; 7 bases match TRBD2. Trimming at V came to 4 bases and at J to 10 bases, leaving 3 bases not matched to a gene. The CDR3 length is 11 residues. In germline, CDR1 is KGHDR, CDR2 SFDVKD. This CDR3 is CATSDRTRQYF. The CDR3 nucleotides are TGTGCCACCAGTGACCGGACTAGACAGTACTTC.

This chain's CDR3 is CASSPVEGTNTEAFF. Here the CDR3 DNA reads TGTGCCAGCTCACCAGTCGAGGGAACGAACACTGAAGCTTTCTTT. The rearrangement uses TRBV18 and TRBJ1-1; no clear D gene. CDR3 size: 15 residues. CDR1 is KGHSH and CDR2 is LQKENI in the germline V gene. Trimming left V 2 bases short and J 1 base short, with 11 bases between.

In this sample, this clonotype turned up a few times. The chain employs TRBV6-4 and TRBJ1-5; 8 bases align to TRBD1. With V trimmed by 4 bases and J by 8 bases, 4 bases remained unmatched. Germline V gene sequence: CDR1 MRHNA, CDR2 SNTAGT. This CDR3 comprises 13 residues. The CDR3: CASSAGQGEPQHF. The DNA of the CDR3 is TGTGCCAGCAGTGCAGGACAGGGCGAGCCCCAGCATTTT.

V usage is TRBV6-1 and J usage is TRBJ1-2; D remains ambiguous. The CDR3 totals 14 residues. From germline, CDR1 is MNHNS and CDR2 SASEGT. The V gene lost 6 bases and the J gene lost 0 bases, with 11 bases spanning the gap. Here the CDR3 reads CASSTAFSNYGYTF. CDR3 DNA: TGTGCCAGCAGCACAGCGTTCTCTAACTATGGCTACACCTTC.

The genes are TRBV7-2 and TRBJ2-7; D gene ambiguous. The V gene's germline CDR1 is SGHTA and CDR2 FQGNSA. The CDR3 is made up of 12 amino acids. V dropped 5 bases and J dropped 6 bases, with 11 bases sitting between them. The CDR3 DNA reads as TGTGCCAGCAGCCCACACCAAACCGAGCAGTACTTC. Translating it yields CASSPHQTEQYF.

This clonotype has more than one count but fewer than ten. The J gene is TRBJ2-1, the V gene TRBV20-1, with 9 bases fitting TRBD2. V was clipped by 3 bases and J by 8 bases; unmatched bases: 8. Germline V gene lookup returns CDR1 DFQATT and CDR2 SNEGSKA (reference sequence). This CDR3 comprises 14 residues. CDR3 loop: CSASRVAGVDEQFF. CDR3 in DNA: TGCAGTGCTAGCCGGGTAGCGGGAGTTGATGAGCAGTTCTTC.

This chain links TRBV4-2 with TRBJ2-7; D unresolved. Germline V gives CDR1 LGHNA, CDR2 YNFKEQ. Trimming removed 0 bases at V and 4 bases at J, with 13 bases between. This CDR3 is built from 15 residues. CDR3 sequence reads: CASSQDGVYRYEQYF. CDR3 nucleotide sequence: TGTGCCAGCAGCCAAGATGGTGTGTACCGGTACGAGCAGTACTTC.

The chain has TRBV28 and TRBJ2-3, with D unclear. V lost 5 bases to trimming and J lost 0 bases, with 12 bases between them. CDR1 MDHEN and CDR2 SYDVKM come from the germline V gene. The CDR3 spans 15 residues. CDR3 in amino acids: CASSLSVTSTDTQYF. The CDR3, as DNA: TGTGCCAGCAGTCTGAGTGTTACAAGCACAGATACGCAGTATTTT. Full variable domain (rest looked up from reference TRBV28 and TRBJ2-3): DVKVTQSSRYLVKRTGEKVFLECVQDMDHENMFWYRQDPGLGLRLIYFSYDVKMKEKGDIPEGYSVSREKKERFSLILESASTNQTSMYLCASSLSVTSTDTQYFGPGTRLTVL.

This clonotype was seen more than once but under ten times. The V call is TRBV5-1, the J call TRBJ2-1; 8 bases line up with TRBD2. V trimming: 0 bases; J trimming: 3 bases; junction bases outside the gene matches: 2. Germline V lookup: CDR1 SGHRS, CDR2 YFSETQ. The CDR3 consists of 15 residues. The DNA for the CDR3 is TGCGCCAGCAGCTTGGTGGGGACTAGCTACAATGAGCAGTTCTTC. Protein: CASSLVGTSYNEQFF.

This clonotype was seen just once. The rearrangement links TRBV28 to TRBJ1-5, with 7 positions matching TRBD1. This CDR3 is built from 14 residues. The V gene's germline CDR1 is MDHEN and CDR2 SYDVKM. J was trimmed by 2 bases and V by 8 bases; bases with no gene match: 6. CDR3 sequence reads: CASHTGVGNQPQHF. In DNA, the CDR3 is TGTGCCAGCCATACAGGGGTCGGCAATCAGCCCCAGCATTTT.

This chain connects TRBV24-1 to TRBJ2-1; 14 bases are a match to TRBD2. The CDR3 extends over 18 amino acids. CDR1 is KGHDR, CDR2 SFDVKD, per germline. After removal of 2 bases from V and 4 bases from J, the junction contained 6 bases not matched to a gene. CDR3 residues: CATSDSRLAGGRYNEQFF. As DNA, the CDR3 is TGTGCCACCAGTGATTCGCGACTAGCGGGAGGGAGGTACAATGAGCAGTTCTTC.

This chain joins TRBV20-1 and TRBJ1-4; 7 bases agree with TRBD1. Germline values: CDR1 DFQATT, CDR2 SNEGSKA (reference sequence). Losses at the gene ends were 3 bases for V and 3 bases for J; bases not matched to a gene: 10. The CDR3 has 16 residues. The CDR3 DNA reads as TGCAGTGCTAGGGAACCGAGGGGGCTGGCTAATGAAAAACTGTTTTTT. Protein: CSAREPRGLANEKLFF.

The V gene is TRBV5-1, the J gene TRBJ2-7; 9 bases line up with TRBD2. The CDR3 totals 14 residues. Trimming cost V 6 bases and J 2 bases; bases outside gene matches: 6. Germline V lookup: CDR1 SGHRS, CDR2 YFSETQ. The CDR3 protein is CASKLTSGPYEQYF. CDR3 nucleotide sequence: TGCGCCAGCAAGTTGACTAGCGGACCCTACGAGCAGTACTTC.

There are a few counts of this clonotype. The chain couples TRBV6-1 to TRBJ1-2; tentatively, D is TRBD1 (6 bases). The V gene lost 7 bases and the J gene lost 6 bases, with 18 bases spanning the gap. The CDR3 has 14 amino acids. Germline V gene data show CDR1 as MNHNS and CDR2 as SASEGT. CDR3 bases: TGTGCCAGCAACCCCGGGGGGGGCTGGGATGGCTACACCTTC. Translating gives CASNPGGGWDGYTF.

This clonotype appeared a single time. This chain connects TRBV19 to TRBJ2-1; unclear D gene. From germline, CDR1 is LNHDA and CDR2 SQIVND (reference sequence). This CDR3 region has 11 residues. Trimming left V 7 bases short and J 8 bases short, with 9 bases between. The CDR3 DNA is TGTGCCAGTACCGCGCGCGATGAGCAGTTCTTC. Its protein product is CASTARDEQFF.

This clonotype showed up just a few times. The chain is built from TRBV20-1 and TRBJ2-7; D is ambiguous. V lost 6 bases and J lost 2, with 8 bases in between. CDR3 length: 11 amino acids. Germline CDR1 is DFQATT and CDR2 is SNEGSKA (reference sequence). The CDR3 DNA is TGCAGTGCCAACAGCGCCTACGAGCAGTACTTC. Encoded protein: CSANSAYEQYF.

The chain employs TRBV11-1 and TRBJ2-2; D gene uncertain. CDR3 length equals 14 residues. V lost 1 base and J 6 bases, leaving 9 bases between the germline ends. Germline-derived CDR1 and CDR2 are SGHAT and FQDESV (reference sequence). The CDR3 region is CASSLVVVAGELFF. CDR3 DNA: TGTGCCAGCAGCTTAGTTGTTGTAGCCGGGGAGCTGTTTTTT.

This rearrangement joins TRBV6-5 to TRBJ2-7, with D maybe TRBD1 (6 bases). Germline V gene sequence: CDR1 MNHEY, CDR2 SVGAGI. The CDR3 extends over 15 amino acids. Trimming removed 2 bases at V and 4 bases at J, with 15 bases between. This CDR3 reads CASSYGKGGYYEQYF. CDR3 in DNA: TGTGCCAGCAGTTACGGGAAAGGGGGATATTACGAGCAGTACTTC.

This clonotype came up a few times. The chain has TRBV7-9 and TRBJ2-7, with D perhaps given as TRBD1 or TRBD2 (5 bases each). This CDR3 has 14 amino acids. Trimming stripped 5 bases from V and 5 bases from J, with 16 bases between. CDR1 SEHNR and CDR2 FQNEAQ come from the germline V gene (reference sequence). CDR3 coding DNA: TGTGCCAGCAGCCCCAAGAACGGGGCCGACGAGCAGTACTTC. It translates to CASSPKNGADEQYF. The full variable domain, completed using reference TRBV7-9 and TRBJ2-7, is DTGVSQNPRHKITKRGQNVTFRCDPISEHNRLYWYRQTLGQGPEFLTYFQNEAQLEKSRLLSDRFSAERPKGSFSTLEIQRTEQGDSAMYLCASSPKNGADEQYFGPGTRLTVT.

V is TRBV7-2 and J is TRBJ1-4, with 8 bases matching TRBD1. Germline V gene data show CDR1 as SGHTA and CDR2 as FQGNSA. There are 16 residues in the CDR3. With 6 bases clipped from V and 1 base from J, the junction kept 7 bases outside the gene matches. The CDR3 DNA follows: TGTGCCAGCAGTCCAGGGGGCGCGGGAACTAATGAAAAACTGTTTTTT. Protein sequence: CASSPGGAGTNEKLFF.

V is TRBV12-3 or TRBV12-4 and J is TRBJ1-1, with D possibly TRBD1 on 5 matching bases. This CDR3 has 15 residues. Deletions cut 7 bases from V and 2 bases from J, with 17 bases between. The CDR3 here is CASTARQGTNTEAFF. The CDR3 coding sequence is TGTGCCAGCACCGCCCGGCAGGGAACAAACACTGAAGCTTTCTTT.

There are a few counts of this clonotype. J is TRBJ2-3 and V is TRBV30; D is ambiguous. This CDR3 contains 14 residues. The germline V gene has CDR1 GTSNPN and CDR2 SVGIG (reference sequence). Trimming pared 3 bases from V and 0 bases from J, leaving 10 bases between. The CDR3 protein is CAWRSGLSTDTQYF. In DNA form, the CDR3 reads TGTGCCTGGAGGTCGGGTTTGAGCACAGATACGCAGTATTTT.

This clonotype was counted only a few times. This chain connects TRBV20-1 to TRBJ2-1; tentative D call: TRBD2 (6 bases). Trimming left V 6 bases short and J 7 bases short, with 22 bases between. The CDR3 spans 15 residues. CDR1 is DFQATT, CDR2 SNEGSKA, per germline (reference sequence). CDR3 residues: CSATGSTRRVNEQFF. CDR3 in DNA: TGCAGTGCAACGGGATCCACCCGGAGGGTGAATGAGCAGTTCTTC.

A few counts support this clonotype. The germline gene is not matched at one end of the junction; a read error may be the cause. This rearrangement joins TRBV7-7 to TRBJ2-5; 8 bases fit TRBD2. This CDR3 is 13 amino acids long. Per germline, CDR1 SSHAT and CDR2 FNYEAQ (reference sequence). CDR3 nucleotides: TGTGCTAGCAGCCGGACTAGCTACGGGACCCAGTACTTC. This gives the protein CASSRTSYGTQYF.

This clonotype showed up many times. The chain uses TRBV21-1 and TRBJ2-3. TRBV21-1 has pseudogene status. CDR3 length: 9 residues. The CDR3 spells CASSKFTYF. CDR3 in DNA: TGTGCCAGCAGCAAATTTACGTATTTT.

There are a few counts of this clonotype. The rearrangement links TRBV28 to TRBJ1-6; D is perhaps TRBD1 (6 bases). CDR1 is MDHEN and CDR2 is SYDVKM in the germline V gene. There are 15 residues in the CDR3. V lost 5 bases, J lost 11 bases, and 19 bases lay in between. In DNA form, the CDR3 reads TGTGCCAGCAGTCCTCTCACAGGGCAGATTCCACCCCTCCACTTT. Protein: CASSPLTGQIPPLHF.

This clonotype turned up a few times. The gene calls are TRBV6-1 and TRBJ2-7; 8 bases line up with TRBD2. Germline CDR1 and CDR2: MNHNS and SASEGT. The CDR3 contains 15 residues. V lost 6 bases, J lost 7 bases, and 14 bases stayed unmatched. The CDR3 loop is CASRGGLADRGEQYF. The CDR3 coding sequence is TGTGCCAGCAGAGGAGGACTAGCTGACCGTGGGGAGCAGTACTTC.